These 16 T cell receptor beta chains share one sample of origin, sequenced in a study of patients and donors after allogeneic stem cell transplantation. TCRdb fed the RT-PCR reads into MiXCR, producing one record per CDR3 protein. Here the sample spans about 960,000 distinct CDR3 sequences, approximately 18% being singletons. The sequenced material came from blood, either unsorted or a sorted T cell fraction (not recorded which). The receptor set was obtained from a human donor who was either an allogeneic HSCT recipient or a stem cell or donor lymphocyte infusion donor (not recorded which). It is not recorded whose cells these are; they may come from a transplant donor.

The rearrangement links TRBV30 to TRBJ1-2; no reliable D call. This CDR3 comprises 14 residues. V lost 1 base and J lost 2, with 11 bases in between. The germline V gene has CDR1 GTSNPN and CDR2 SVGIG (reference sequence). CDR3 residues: CAWSEDGGNYGYTF. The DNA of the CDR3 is TGTGCCTGGAGTGAGGACGGAGGAAACTATGGCTACACCTTC.

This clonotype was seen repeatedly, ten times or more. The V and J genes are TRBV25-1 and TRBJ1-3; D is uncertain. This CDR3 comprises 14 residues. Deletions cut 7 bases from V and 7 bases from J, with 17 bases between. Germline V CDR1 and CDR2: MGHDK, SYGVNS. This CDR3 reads CASTPTGERNTIYF. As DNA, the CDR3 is TGTGCCAGCACTCCCACCGGGGAGCGGAACACCATATATTTT.

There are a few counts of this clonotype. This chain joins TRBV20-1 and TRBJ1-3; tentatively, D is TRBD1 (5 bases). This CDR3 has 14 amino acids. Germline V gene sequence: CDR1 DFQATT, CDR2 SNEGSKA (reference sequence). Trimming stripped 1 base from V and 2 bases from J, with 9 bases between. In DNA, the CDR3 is TGCAGTGCTAGAGTGGTGGGGGCTGGAAACACCATATATTTT. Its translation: CSARVVGAGNTIYF.

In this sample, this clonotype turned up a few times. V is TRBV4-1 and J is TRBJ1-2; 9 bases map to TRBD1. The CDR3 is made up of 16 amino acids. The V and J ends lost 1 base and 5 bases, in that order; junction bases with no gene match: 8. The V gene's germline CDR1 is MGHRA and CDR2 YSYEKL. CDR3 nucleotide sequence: TGCGCCAGCAGCCAAGTCATCCCCGGGACAGGGTATGGCTACACCTTC. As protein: CASSQVIPGTGYGYTF.

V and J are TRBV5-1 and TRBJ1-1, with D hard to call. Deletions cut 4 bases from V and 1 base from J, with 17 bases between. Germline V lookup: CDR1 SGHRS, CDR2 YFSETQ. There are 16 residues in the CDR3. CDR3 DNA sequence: TGCGCCAGCAGCCCGCCCCGAGGGTCGGCGAACACTGAAGCTTTCTTT. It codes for CASSPPRGSANTEAFF.

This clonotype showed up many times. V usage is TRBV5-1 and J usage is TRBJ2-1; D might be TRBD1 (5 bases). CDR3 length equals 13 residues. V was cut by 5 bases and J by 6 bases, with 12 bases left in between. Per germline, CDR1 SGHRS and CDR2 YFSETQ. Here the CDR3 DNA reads TGCGCCAGCAGGCAGGGCGAGGCCAATGAGCAGTTCTTC. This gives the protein CASRQGEANEQFF.

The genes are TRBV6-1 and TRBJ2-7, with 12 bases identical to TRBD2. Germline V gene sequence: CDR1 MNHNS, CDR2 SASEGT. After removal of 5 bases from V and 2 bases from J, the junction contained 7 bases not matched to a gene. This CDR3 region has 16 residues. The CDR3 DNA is TGTGCCAGCAGTCCACCCACTAGCGGGGGGACCTACGAGCAGTACTTC. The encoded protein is CASSPPTSGGTYEQYF.

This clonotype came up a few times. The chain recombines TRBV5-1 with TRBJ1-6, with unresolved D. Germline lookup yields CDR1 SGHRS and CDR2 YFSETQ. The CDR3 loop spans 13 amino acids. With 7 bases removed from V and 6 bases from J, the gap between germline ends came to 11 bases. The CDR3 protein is CASGEVGNSPLHF. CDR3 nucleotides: TGCGCCAGCGGTGAGGTTGGTAATTCACCCCTCCACTTT.

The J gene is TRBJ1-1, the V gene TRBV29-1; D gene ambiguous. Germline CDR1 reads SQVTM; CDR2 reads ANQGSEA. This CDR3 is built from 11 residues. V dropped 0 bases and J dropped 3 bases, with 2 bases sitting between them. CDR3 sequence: CSVEEYTEAFF. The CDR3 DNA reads TGCAGCGTTGAAGAGTACACTGAAGCTTTCTTT.

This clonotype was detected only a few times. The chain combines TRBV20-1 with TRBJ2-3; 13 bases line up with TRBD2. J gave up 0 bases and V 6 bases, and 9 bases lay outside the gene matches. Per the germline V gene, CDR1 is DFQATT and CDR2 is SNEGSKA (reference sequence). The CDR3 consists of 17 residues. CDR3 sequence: CSAPNWGLAGSTDTQYF. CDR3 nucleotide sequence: TGCAGTGCGCCGAACTGGGGACTAGCGGGGAGCACAGATACGCAGTATTTT.

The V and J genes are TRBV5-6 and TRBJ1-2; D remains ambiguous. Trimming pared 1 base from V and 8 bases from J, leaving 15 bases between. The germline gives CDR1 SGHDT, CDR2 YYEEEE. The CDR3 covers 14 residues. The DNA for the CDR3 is TGTGCCAGCAGCTTGTGGGAGAGAAGTAGGGGCTACACCTTC. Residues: CASSLWERSRGYTF.

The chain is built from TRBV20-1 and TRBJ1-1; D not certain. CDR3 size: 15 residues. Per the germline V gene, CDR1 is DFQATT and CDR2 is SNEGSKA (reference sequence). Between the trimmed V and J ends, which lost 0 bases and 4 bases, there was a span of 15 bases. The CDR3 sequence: CSARDFGRASTEAFF. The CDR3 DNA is TGCAGTGCTAGAGATTTCGGACGGGCGAGCACTGAAGCTTTCTTT.

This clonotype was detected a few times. The CDR3 protein is CSARVAGITGELFF. As DNA, the CDR3 is TGCAGTGCTAGAGTTGCGGGGATCACCGGGGAGCTGTTTTTT. The genes are TRBV20-1 and TRBJ2-2; a weak D match, TRBD2 (6 bases). In germline, CDR1 is DFQATT, CDR2 SNEGSKA (reference sequence). The CDR3 is made up of 14 amino acids. The V and J ends lost 1 base and 4 bases respectively, with 10 bases between them.

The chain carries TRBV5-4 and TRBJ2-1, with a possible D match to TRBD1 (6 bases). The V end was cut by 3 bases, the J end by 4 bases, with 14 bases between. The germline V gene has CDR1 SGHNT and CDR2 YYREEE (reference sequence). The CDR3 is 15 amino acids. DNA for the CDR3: TGTGCCAGCAGCTACCGGGACAACATTTACAATGAGCAGTTCTTC. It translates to CASSYRDNIYNEQFF.

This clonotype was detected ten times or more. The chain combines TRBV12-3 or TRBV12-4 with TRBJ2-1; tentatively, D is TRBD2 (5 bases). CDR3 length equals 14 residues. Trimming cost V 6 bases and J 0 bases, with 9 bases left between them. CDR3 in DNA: TGTGCCAGCAGCCTGACTACCTCCTACAATGAGCAGTTCTTC. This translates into CASSLTTSYNEQFF.

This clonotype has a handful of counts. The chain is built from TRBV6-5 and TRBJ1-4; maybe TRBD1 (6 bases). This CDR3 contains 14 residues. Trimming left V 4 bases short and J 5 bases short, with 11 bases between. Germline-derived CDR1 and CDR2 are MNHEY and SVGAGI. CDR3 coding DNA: TGTGCCAGCAGTTTTACAGGGATGAATGAAAAACTGTTTTTT. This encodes CASSFTGMNEKLFF.